This is a list of T cell receptor beta chains from one sample in a study of blood T cells in healthy people across ages. TCRdb recomputed calls from the 5' RACE reads with MiXCR, one row per CDR3 protein. The sample holds 650,000 to 700,000 distinct CDR3 sequences, about 34% seen once. The sequenced sample was blood. The receptors were sampled from a woman of 80 years or more in good health. The CDR3 runs from the conserved cysteine through the conserved F or W. D genes are given only for firm matches. Some rows mark clone size as missing; the rest say once, few, many or name a class of expanded clone.

J: TRBJ2-5; size: many; V: TRBV6-1; D: .; CDR3: CASSGLRGASGEQYF; DNA: TGTGCCAGCAGTGGTTTACGTGGGGCTTCTGGAGAGCAGTACTTC
J: TRBJ2-5; size: many; V: TRBV20-1; D: TRBD2; CDR3: CSAHSGLAGRTQYF; DNA: TGCAGTGCCCACTCGGGACTAGCGGGGAGGACCCAGTACTTC
J: TRBJ2-5; size: many; V: TRBV7-2; D: .; CDR3: CASSSGGPPGTQYF; DNA: TGTGCCAGCAGCTCGGGGGGCCCCCCGGGGACCCAGTACTTC
J: TRBJ2-7; size: .; V: TRBV27; D: .; CDR3: CASRWDKGYEQYF; DNA: TGTGCCAGCAGGTGGGACAAGGGTTACGAGCAGTACTTC
J: TRBJ2-7; size: many; V: TRBV20-1; D: .; CDR3: CSAGGPVAPYEQYF; DNA: TGCAGTGCTGGGGGGCCTGTTGCCCCCTACGAGCAGTACTTC
J: TRBJ1-1; size: .; V: TRBV28; D: .; CDR3: CASSLQTPGLAFF; DNA: TGTGCCAGCAGTTTACAGACCCCGGGGTTAGCTTTCTTT
J: TRBJ1-4; size: few; V: TRBV30; D: TRBD1; CDR3: CAWSRQGDEKLFF; DNA: TGTGCCTGGAGTAGACAGGGGGACGAAAAACTGTTTTTT
J: TRBJ1-1; size: many; V: TRBV3-1; D: .; CDR3: CASSQGSWGTEAFF; DNA: TGTGCCAGCAGCCAAGGTTCTTGGGGCACTGAAGCTTTCTTT
J: TRBJ1-1; size: .; V: TRBV5-1; D: .; CDR3: CASSLKGGPLTEAFF; DNA: TGCGCCAGCAGCCTGAAGGGGGGGCCGCTGACTGAAGCTTTCTTT
J: TRBJ1-2; size: many; V: TRBV12-3/TRBV12-4; D: .; CDR3: CASSFRRGIYGYTF; DNA: TGTGCCAGCAGTTTTAGGAGGGGGATCTATGGCTACACCTTC
J: TRBJ2-5; size: once; V: TRBV7-9; D: .; CDR3: CASSLVGYPETQYF; DNA: TGTGCCAGCAGCTTAGTCGGGTATCCAGAGACCCAGTACTTC
J: TRBJ2-2; size: few; V: TRBV7-2; D: TRBD1; CDR3: CASSRTGNGELFF; DNA: TGTGCCAGCAGCCGGACAGGGAACGGGGAGCTGTTTTTT
J: TRBJ2-3; size: many; V: TRBV20-1; D: .; CDR3: CSAELRTDTQYF; DNA: TGCAGTGCCGAACTGAGGACAGATACGCAGTATTTT
J: TRBJ1-1; size: .; V: TRBV6-1; D: .; CDR3: CAGFVPMNTEAFF; DNA: TGTGCCGGCTTCGTTCCGATGAACACTGAAGCTTTCTTT
J: TRBJ1-1; size: .; V: TRBV6-6; D: .; CDR3: CASSYSRGLDEAFF; DNA: TGTGCCAGCAGTTACTCGAGAGGGTTGGATGAAGCTTTCTTT
J: TRBJ2-7; size: .; V: TRBV24-1; D: .; CDR3: CATSDAGSMGYEQYF; DNA: TGTGCCACCAGTGACGCCGGGTCCATGGGCTACGAGCAGTACTTC
J: TRBJ1-6; size: .; V: TRBV30; D: .; CDR3: CAWKPVKEALHF; DNA: TGTGCCTGGAAACCCGTCAAGGAGGCCCTCCACTTT
J: TRBJ1-5; size: many; V: TRBV27; D: .; CDR3: CASSLAQSNQPQHF; DNA: TGTGCCAGCAGTTTAGCCCAGAGTAATCAGCCCCAGCATTTT
J: TRBJ2-5; size: .; V: TRBV2; D: .; CDR3: CASSDQGRLSKTQYF; DNA: TGTGCCAGCAGTGACCAGGGGCGACTTTCGAAGACCCAGTACTTC
J: TRBJ1-6; size: many; V: TRBV7-9; D: .; CDR3: CASSLQDNSPLHF; DNA: TGTGCCAGCAGCTTGCAGGATAATTCACCCCTCCACTTT
J: TRBJ2-7; size: few; V: TRBV30; D: .; CDR3: CASHHGDYEQYF; DNA: TGTGCCTCCCACCACGGCGACTACGAGCAGTACTTC
J: TRBJ1-1; size: .; V: TRBV7-9; D: TRBD1; CDR3: CASSSQGGTQAFF; DNA: TGTGCCAGCAGCTCACAGGGGGGCACTCAAGCTTTCTTT
J: TRBJ1-4; size: few; V: TRBV5-6; D: .; CDR3: CASSLGGVRGEKLFF; DNA: TGTGCCAGCAGTTTGGGCGGGGTTCGGGGCGAAAAACTGTTTTTT
J: TRBJ2-7; size: many; V: TRBV29-1; D: .; CDR3: CSVLLWKGGGYEQYF; DNA: TGCAGCGTCCTGTTATGGAAGGGGGGTGGCTACGAGCAGTACTTC
J: TRBJ2-2; size: few; V: TRBV5-1; D: TRBD1; CDR3: CASSPSLQGTGELFF; DNA: TGCGCCAGCAGCCCGAGCCTACAGGGGACCGGGGAGCTGTTTTTT
J: TRBJ2-3; size: .; V: TRBV24-1; D: .; CDR3: CATSDLQPTDTQYF; DNA: TGTGCCACCAGTGATTTACAGCCCACAGATACGCAGTATTTT
J: TRBJ1-2; size: many; V: TRBV6-5; D: .; CDR3: CASIQPGLNYGYTF; DNA: TGTGCCAGCATTCAACCGGGACTTAACTATGGCTACACCTTC
J: TRBJ1-1; size: many; V: TRBV10-3; D: .; CDR3: CAISEEVRRGAFF; DNA: TGTGCCATCAGTGAGGAGGTACGACGGGGGGCTTTCTTT
J: TRBJ2-5; size: many; V: TRBV5-1; D: .; CDR3: CASSLGRRQETQYF; DNA: TGCGCCAGCAGCTTAGGGAGGAGGCAAGAGACCCAGTACTTC
J: TRBJ1-2; size: few; V: TRBV18; D: .; CDR3: CASSLTRGGGYTF; DNA: TGTGCCAGCTCTCTAACCAGGGGAGGAGGCTACACCTTC
J: TRBJ2-3; size: once; V: TRBV20-1; D: .; CDR3: CSAQGGSGGKTDTQYF; DNA: TGCAGTGCCCAAGGGGGTTCGGGGGGTAAAACAGATACGCAGTATTTT
J: TRBJ1-2; size: many; V: TRBV7-2; D: TRBD1; CDR3: CASSENHLTGGAYGYTF; DNA: TGTGCCAGCAGCGAAAACCACTTAACAGGGGGCGCATATGGCTACACCTTC
J: TRBJ2-7; size: .; V: TRBV6-5; D: TRBD2; CDR3: CASSYSGEGTNEQYF; DNA: TGTGCCAGCAGTTACTCTGGGGAGGGAACCAACGAGCAGTACTTC
J: TRBJ2-7; size: few; V: TRBV2; D: .; CDR3: CASSEGGSTYNEQYF; DNA: TGTGCCAGCAGTGAAGGGGGTTCGACCTACAATGAGCAGTACTTC
J: TRBJ2-7; size: .; V: TRBV20-1; D: .; CDR3: CSAAGTGRSSYEQYF; DNA: TGCAGTGCTGCAGGGACGGGAAGAAGCTCCTACGAGCAGTACTTC
J: TRBJ2-3; size: .; V: TRBV4-1; D: .; CDR3: CASSQVLALTDTQYF; DNA: TGCGCCAGCAGCCAAGTCCTAGCACTGACAGATACGCAGTATTTT
J: TRBJ1-1; size: many; V: TRBV7-2; D: .; CDR3: CASSLASGMNTEAFF; DNA: TGTGCCAGCAGCTTAGCTTCTGGGATGAACACTGAAGCTTTCTTT
J: TRBJ2-7; size: .; V: TRBV5-1; D: TRBD1; CDR3: CASSKDRGSSYEQYF; DNA: TGCGCCAGCAGCAAGGACAGGGGGAGCTCCTACGAGCAGTACTTC
J: TRBJ2-7; size: many; V: TRBV20-1; D: .; CDR3: CSARVGTASYEQYF; DNA: TGCAGTGCTAGAGTCGGGACGGCGAGCTACGAGCAGTACTTC
J: TRBJ2-4; size: many; V: TRBV9; D: .; CDR3: CASSVTAANIQYF; DNA: TGTGCCAGCAGCGTCACAGCCGCGAACATTCAGTACTTC
J: TRBJ1-1; size: many; V: TRBV10-3; D: .; CDR3: CAISELGVENTEAFF; DNA: TGTGCCATCAGTGAATTGGGCGTGGAGAACACTGAAGCTTTCTTT
J: TRBJ1-1; size: .; V: TRBV5-6; D: .; CDR3: CASRPRSGRGTEAFF; DNA: TGTGCCAGCAGACCCAGATCGGGCCGGGGCACTGAAGCTTTCTTT
J: TRBJ2-5; size: many; V: TRBV12-3/TRBV12-4; D: .; CDR3: CASSLRQKETQYF; DNA: TGTGCCAGCAGTTTAAGACAGAAAGAGACCCAGTACTTC
J: TRBJ1-2; size: many; V: TRBV6-1; D: .; CDR3: CASRPPDPPRQDYGYTF; DNA: TGTGCCAGCAGGCCACCGGATCCCCCAAGGCAGGACTATGGCTACACCTTC
J: TRBJ2-1; size: many; V: TRBV7-9; D: .; CDR3: CASSQGGEGYSYNEQFF; DNA: TGTGCCAGCAGCCAGGGGGGGGAGGGGTACTCCTACAATGAGCAGTTCTTC
J: TRBJ1-6; size: .; V: TRBV28; D: TRBD1; CDR3: CASSFGQGTWSPLHF; DNA: TGTGCCAGCAGTTTCGGACAGGGCACTTGGTCACCCCTCCACTTT